The 11 T cell receptor beta chains given below trace back to one sample, sequenced in a study of blood T cell repertoires in COVID-19. Profiled with immunoSEQ multiplex PCR; TCRdb holds only in-frame clones, not every one. The sample carries 400,000 to 450,000 clones, roughly 90% recorded once. Material: peripheral blood. These receptors were taken from a man younger than 30 with COVID-19, enrolled during active disease.

The chain has TRBV6-6 and TRBJ1-1, with D unclear. V was cut by 0 bases and J by 5 bases, with 10 bases left in between. The CDR3 has 14 amino acids. Per the germline V gene, CDR1 is MNHNY and CDR2 is SVGAGI (reference sequence). The CDR3 reads CASSYSTWRTEAFF. The CDR3 coding sequence is TGTGCCAGCAGTTACTCTACGTGGAGGACTGAAGCTTTCTTT.

J is TRBJ1-6 and V is TRBV7-8; perhaps TRBD1 as D (6 bases). This CDR3 is built from 15 residues. The V end was cut by 7 bases, the J end by 8 bases, with 18 bases between. CDR1 and CDR2 (germline): SGHVS, FQNEAQ. The CDR3 spells CASNPLRDTYSPLHF. CDR3 in DNA: TGTGCCAGCAACCCACTCCGGGACACCTATTCACCCCTCCACTTT.

Comment on this clone: Other DNA sequences in this specimen translate into the identical CDR3. This chain links TRBV19 with TRBJ2-7, with TRBD2 matching 8 bases. The CDR3 totals 14 residues. CDR1 is LNHDA and CDR2 is SQIVND in the germline V gene (reference sequence). The V gene end was trimmed by 5 bases and the J gene end by 1 base; junction bases not matched to a gene: 4. CDR3 protein: CASSPGGGSYEQYF. In nucleotides, the CDR3 is TGTGCCAGTAGTCCTGGCGGGGGGTCCTACGAGCAGTACTTC.

The chain joins TRBV5-1 to TRBJ1-2, with 10 nucleotides matching TRBD1. The CDR3 sequence is 13 residues long. V gave up 4 bases and J gave up 5 bases; unmatched junction bases: 2. Germline V gives CDR1 SGHRS, CDR2 YFSETQ. The CDR3 here is CASSEDRGYGYTF. DNA of the CDR3: TGCGCCAGCAGCGAGGACAGGGGGTATGGCTACACCTTC.

The chain links TRBV6-5 to TRBJ2-7, with 8 bases aligning to TRBD2. The CDR3 has 14 amino acids. Germline V gene data show CDR1 as MNHEY and CDR2 as SVGAGI. J lost 5 bases, V lost 10 bases, and 13 bases had no gene match. The CDR3 DNA reads as TGTGCCACCCTAGACCCCGGGACTAGTAACGAGCAGTACTTC. Translated: CATLDPGTSNEQYF.

The V and J genes are TRBV10-2 and TRBJ1-4; possible D gene TRBD1, 5 bases. Trimming left V 2 bases short and J 0 bases short, with 7 bases between. Germline loops: CDR1 WSHSY, CDR2 SAAADI. The length of the CDR3 is 15 residues. The chain's CDR3 is CASSEPGATNEKLFF. The CDR3 DNA is TGCGCCAGCAGTGAGCCGGGGGCAACTAATGAAAAACTGTTTTTT.

The V and J genes are TRBV11-2 and TRBJ1-6, with D possibly matching TRBD1 (5 bases). Per germline, CDR1 SGHAT and CDR2 FQNNGV. The CDR3 consists of 14 residues. V lost 1 base to trimming and J lost 8 bases, with 9 bases between them. Here the CDR3 reads CASSLAGFDSPLHF. DNA of the CDR3: TGTGCCAGCAGCTTAGCAGGGTTCGATTCACCCCTCCACTTT. Together with reference TRBV11-2 and TRBJ1-6, the CDR3 gives the full variable domain: EAGVAQSPRYKIIEKRQSVAFWCNPISGHATLYWYQQILGQGPKLLIQFQNNGVVDDSQLPKDRFSAERLKGVDSTLKIQPAKLEDSAVYLCASSLAGFDSPLHFGNGTRLTVT.

The chain carries TRBV4-1 and TRBJ1-6; D is uncertain. Germline CDR1 MGHRA, CDR2 YSYEKL. This CDR3 contains 14 residues. V was pared by 4 bases and J by 6 bases, with 10 bases between. The chain's CDR3 is CASSRGGVNSPLHF. In nucleotides, the CDR3 is TGCGCCAGCAGCCGAGGCGGTGTTAATTCACCCCTCCACTTT.

The chain combines TRBV24-1 with TRBJ2-2; the D gene is possibly TRBD2 (5 bases). V was pared by 5 bases and J by 2 bases, with 14 bases between. The CDR3 is made up of 16 amino acids. CDR1 is KGHDR and CDR2 is SFDVKD in the germline V gene. CDR3 sequence reads: CATSGNPTGNTGELFF. The CDR3 region has the DNA TGTGCCACCAGTGGCAACCCGACGGGAAACACCGGGGAGCTGTTTTTT.

This clone was counted once. The V and J genes are TRBV6-5 and TRBJ1-5; no definite D call. Trimming removed 4 bases at V and 7 bases at J, with 11 bases between. The CDR3 covers 13 residues. Germline V gene sequence: CDR1 MNHEY, CDR2 SVGAGI. The CDR3 nucleotides read TGTGCCAGCAGTTGGGCGTTACGGCAGCCCCAGCATTTT. It yields the protein CASSWALRQPQHF.

The chain joins TRBV7-8 to TRBJ1-6; 9 bases are shared with TRBD1. Germline lookup yields CDR1 SGHVS and CDR2 FQNEAQ. V shed 4 bases and J 7 bases; nucleotides not matched to a gene: 2. CDR3 length equals 14 residues. The CDR3 nucleotides are TGTGCCAGCAGCTATGGGACAGGGAATTCACCCCTCCACTTT. Protein: CASSYGTGNSPLHF.